Below are 27 T cell receptor beta chains sequenced from a single sample in a study of CD8 T cells in ankylosing spondylitis. TCRdb independently ran MiXCR on the 5' RACE reads; one entry per CDR3 protein. The table has about 250,000 distinct CDR3 sequences, 10% to 13% seen once. Input material: blood, either unsorted or a sorted T cell fraction (not recorded which). The receptors stem from a male donor with ankylosing spondylitis or in good health (not recorded which).

This clonotype was seen a few times. This rearrangement joins TRBV4-1 to TRBJ2-1, with 11 bases identical to TRBD2. V shed 0 bases and J 6 bases; nucleotides not matched to a gene: 10. In germline, CDR1 is MGHRA, CDR2 YSYEKL. The CDR3 runs to 18 residues. The CDR3 here is CASSQDQVASGRPNEQFF. CDR3 DNA: TGCGCCAGCAGCCAAGATCAGGTGGCTAGCGGGAGGCCCAATGAGCAGTTCTTC.

This clonotype was counted once. The chain carries TRBV6-1 and TRBJ1-2, with D possibly TRBD1 on 5 matching bases. CDR1 and CDR2 (germline): MNHNS, SASEGT. The V end lost 6 bases, the J end lost 5 bases, and 19 bases lay between the germline ends. This CDR3 contains 15 residues. The CDR3 nucleotides read TGTGCCAGCAGCTCGGTTAATGACAGACCTTATGGCTACACCTTC. Its protein product is CASSSVNDRPYGYTF.

Comments on this clonotype: A much larger clone differs by one base, so this may be a read error. The rearrangement uses TRBV20-1 and TRBJ1-1, with D possibly matching TRBD1 (6 bases). Germline V lookup: CDR1 DFQATT, CDR2 SNEGSKA (reference sequence). CDR3 length: 12 amino acids. V lost 4 bases and J 5 bases, leaving 11 bases between the germline ends. CDR3 coding DNA: TGCAGTGCTAACAGGGTTGCTACTGAAGCTTTCTTT. This gives the protein CSANRVATEAFF.

This clonotype was counted many times. The chain is built from TRBV25-1 and TRBJ2-5; maybe TRBD2 (6 bases). The CDR3 totals 17 residues. The V end lost 0 bases, the J end lost 0 bases, and 14 bases lay between the germline ends. Germline lookup yields CDR1 MGHDK and CDR2 SYGVNS. The CDR3: CASSEYGRRGHQETQYF. CDR3 DNA sequence: TGTGCCAGCAGTGAATATGGACGGCGGGGCCACCAAGAGACCCAGTACTTC.

This clonotype was recorded at least ten times. The J gene is TRBJ2-7, the V gene TRBV20-1; D perhaps matches TRBD1 (5 bases). The V gene lost 0 bases and the J gene lost 0 bases, with 9 bases spanning the gap. Germline CDR1 reads DFQATT; CDR2 reads SNEGSKA (reference sequence). This CDR3 is built from 14 residues. CDR3 sequence (DNA): TGCAGTGCTAGAGACCGACAGAACTCCTACGAGCAGTACTTC. It encodes CSARDRQNSYEQYF.

This clonotype was detected many times. The J gene is TRBJ2-7, the V gene TRBV3-1; 13 bases map to TRBD2. From germline, CDR1 is LGHDT and CDR2 YNNKEL (reference sequence). V was clipped by 6 bases and J by 1 base; unmatched bases: 3. The CDR3 has 15 residues. CDR3 coding DNA: TGTGCCAGCAGTCAGACTAGCGGGAGGTCCTACGAGCAGTACTTC. Translating gives CASSQTSGRSYEQYF.

This clonotype was detected ten times or more. This chain connects TRBV20-1 to TRBJ2-2; D might be TRBD1 or TRBD2, each matching 5 bases. The V end lost 5 bases, the J end lost 1 base, and 14 bases lay between the germline ends. The CDR3 consists of 15 residues. Germline V gene data show CDR1 as DFQATT and CDR2 as SNEGSKA (reference sequence). In nucleotides, the CDR3 is TGCAGTGCTTGCTCCGGGACCGTGAACACCGGGGAGCTGTTTTTT. Residues: CSACSGTVNTGELFF.

This clonotype was observed at least ten times. The CDR3 DNA is TGTGCCAGCAGCTCCACTGGGGGGAATGAGCAGTTCTTC. Amino acids: CASSSTGGNEQFF. V is TRBV7-9 and J is TRBJ2-1; TRBD2 might be the D (6 bases). The CDR3 totals 13 residues. Trimming took off 4 bases at V and 7 bases at J, with 11 bases between the two ends. The V gene's germline CDR1 is SEHNR and CDR2 FQNEAQ (reference sequence).

This clonotype was observed a handful of times. The rearrangement links TRBV4-1 to TRBJ1-2; 8 nucleotides match TRBD1. V shed 0 bases, J shed 2 bases, and the junction held 5 bases outside the gene matches. Germline V gene sequence: CDR1 MGHRA, CDR2 YSYEKL. The CDR3 covers 16 residues. CDR3 sequence reads: CASSQELNRGNYGYTF. Here the CDR3 DNA reads TGCGCCAGCAGCCAAGAGTTGAACAGGGGGAACTATGGCTACACCTTC.

This clonotype was seen many times. The chain links TRBV20-1 to TRBJ2-6; D may match TRBD1 or TRBD2 (6 bases each). Germline values: CDR1 DFQATT, CDR2 SNEGSKA (reference sequence). The CDR3 has 17 residues. With 1 base removed from V and 0 bases from J, the gap between germline ends came to 13 bases. CDR3 protein: CSARARGPYSGANVLTF. The CDR3 DNA reads TGCAGTGCTAGAGCCCGGGGGCCTTACTCTGGGGCCAACGTCCTGACTTTC.

Many counts were recorded for this clonotype. This chain connects TRBV4-1 to TRBJ2-2, with 9 bases lining up with TRBD2. The CDR3 runs 17 residues. Germline CDR1 is MGHRA and CDR2 is YSYEKL. With 4 bases clipped from V and 3 bases from J, the junction kept 9 bases outside the gene matches. The CDR3: CASSLAIAGADTGELFF. The CDR3 coding sequence is TGCGCCAGCAGCCTGGCGATAGCGGGGGCCGACACCGGGGAGCTGTTTTTT.

In this sample, this clonotype turned up many times. V is TRBV11-2 and J is TRBJ1-1; TRBD1 might be the D (6 bases). Germline V gene lookup returns CDR1 SGHAT and CDR2 FQNNGV. This CDR3 is built from 15 residues. Trimming pared 4 bases from V and 0 bases from J, leaving 12 bases between. CDR3 in amino acids: CASSSSTGLNTEAFF. The CDR3 bases are TGTGCCAGCAGCTCCTCGACAGGACTGAACACTGAAGCTTTCTTT. The full variable domain, rest sourced from reference TRBV11-2 and TRBJ1-1, is EAGVAQSPRYKIIEKRQSVAFWCNPISGHATLYWYQQILGQGPKLLIQFQNNGVVDDSQLPKDRFSAERLKGVDSTLKIQPAKLEDSAVYLCASSSSTGLNTEAFFGQGTRLTVV.

Ten or more counts support this clonotype. The chain is built from TRBV25-1 and TRBJ1-4; D remains ambiguous. Germline V lookup: CDR1 MGHDK, CDR2 SYGVNS. The CDR3 loop spans 11 amino acids. Trimming took off 8 bases at V and 5 bases at J, with 6 bases between the two ends. In DNA, the CDR3 is TGTGCCAGCGGCTGGAATGAAAAACTGTTTTTT. This encodes CASGWNEKLFF.

This clonotype was seen at least ten times. The gene calls are TRBV29-1 and TRBJ2-5, with 10 bases matching TRBD2. The CDR3 runs 14 residues. The ends lost 7 bases at V and 5 bases at J; junction bases unmatched: 10. Per germline, CDR1 SQVTM and CDR2 ANQGSEA. CDR3 region: CSASLAGVRETQYF. CDR3 nucleotides: TGCAGCGCGTCCCTAGCGGGAGTGAGGGAGACCCAGTACTTC. The full variable domain, its missing parts supplied by reference TRBV29-1 and TRBJ2-5, is SAVISQKPSRDICQRGTSLTIQCQVDSQVTMMFWYRQQPGQSLTLIATANQGSEATYESGFVIDKFPISRPNLTFSTLTVSNMSPEDSSIYLCSASLAGVRETQYFGPGTRLLVL.

This clonotype was seen many times. V usage is TRBV20-1 and J usage is TRBJ1-1; D may be TRBD1 (6 bases). The V end lost 5 bases, the J end lost 7 bases, and 11 bases lay between the germline ends. This CDR3 is 11 amino acids long. Germline V gene sequence: CDR1 DFQATT, CDR2 SNEGSKA (reference sequence). DNA for the CDR3: TGCAGTGCTGGAATAGGGGGTGAAGCTTTCTTT. Translation gives CSAGIGGEAFF.

This clonotype showed up many times. The rearrangement links TRBV30 to TRBJ1-5; unclear D gene. Trimming removed 1 base from V and 4 bases from J, with 5 bases in between. CDR1 and CDR2 (germline): GTSNPN, SVGIG (reference sequence). The CDR3 runs to 12 residues. The CDR3 protein is CAWSAGNQPQHF. CDR3 DNA: TGTGCCTGGAGTGCCGGGAATCAGCCCCAGCATTTT.

There are many counts of this clonotype. The chain combines TRBV3-1 with TRBJ1-4; 7 bases match TRBD1. Germline CDR1 is LGHDT and CDR2 is YNNKEL (reference sequence). The CDR3 totals 15 residues. The J segment lost 4 bases and the V segment lost 4 bases, leaving 6 bases of the junction unmatched. CDR3 amino acids: CASSPSTGLNEKLFF. In nucleotides, the CDR3 is TGTGCCAGCAGCCCGTCGACAGGGCTTAATGAAAAACTGTTTTTT.

This clonotype was seen a few times. This chain links TRBV5-6 with TRBJ2-2; D unclear. V dropped 1 base and J dropped 4 bases, with 8 bases sitting between them. The V gene's germline CDR1 is SGHDT and CDR2 YYEEEE. The CDR3 runs to 14 residues. The CDR3 protein is CASSLPRLTGELFF. DNA of the CDR3: TGTGCCAGCAGCTTGCCAAGGCTCACCGGGGAGCTGTTTTTT.

There are many counts of this clonotype. The chain employs TRBV12-3 or TRBV12-4 and TRBJ1-1; 7 bases align to TRBD1. The length of the CDR3 is 15 residues. J was trimmed by 3 bases and V by 1 base; bases with no gene match: 5. This chain's CDR3 is CASSLEGGRDTEAFF. Here the CDR3 DNA reads TGTGCCAGCAGTTTAGAAGGGGGCCGGGACACTGAAGCTTTCTTT.

Turning to this clonotype: One base away lies a much larger clone, so this may be a sequencing read error. V and J are TRBV5-1 and TRBJ2-1; TRBD2 might be the D (6 bases). The CDR3 length is 13 residues. Germline values: CDR1 SGHRS, CDR2 YFSETQ. CDR3 sequence: CASRGTPDNGQFF. The CDR3, as DNA: TGCGCCAGTCGCGGGACGCCAGACAATGGGCAGTTCTTC.

The chain carries TRBV5-4 and TRBJ2-7; no clear D gene. The CDR3 loop spans 14 amino acids. Germline values: CDR1 SGHNT, CDR2 YYREEE (reference sequence). V lost 0 bases, J lost 4 bases, and 11 bases lay in between. The CDR3 DNA reads TGTGCCAGCAGCTTGGCCCAGCAGCAATACGAGCAGTACTTC. Encoded protein: CASSLAQQQYEQYF.

The chain recombines TRBV9 with TRBJ2-7; TRBD2 matches 12 bases. Germline V gene sequence: CDR1 SGDLS, CDR2 YYNGEE. V gave up 2 bases and J gave up 5 bases; unmatched junction bases: 5. The CDR3 length is 15 residues. Here the CDR3 reads CASSVGLAGLDEQYF. The CDR3 nucleotides read TGTGCCAGCAGCGTTGGACTAGCGGGGCTCGACGAGCAGTACTTC.

This clonotype was seen at least ten times. The rearrangement uses TRBV9 and TRBJ2-1, with 7 positions matching TRBD2. The germline gives CDR1 SGDLS, CDR2 YYNGEE. J was trimmed by 2 bases and V by 0 bases; bases with no gene match: 8. The CDR3 runs to 17 residues. In DNA, the CDR3 is TGTGCCAGCAGCGTAGCTCCGGCTAGCGGTCCCTACAATGAGCAGTTCTTC. Its protein product is CASSVAPASGPYNEQFF.

This clonotype has more than one count but fewer than ten. The chain has TRBV30 and TRBJ1-5; 9 bases line up with TRBD1. This CDR3 spans 14 amino acids. Losses at the gene ends were 2 bases for V and 4 bases for J; bases not matched to a gene: 3. Germline CDR1 GTSNPN, CDR2 SVGIG (reference sequence). CDR3 sequence reads: CAWSLGTGNQPQHF. CDR3 in DNA: TGTGCCTGGAGTCTGGGGACAGGGAATCAGCCCCAGCATTTT.

This clonotype was seen at least ten times. The chain carries TRBV5-1 and TRBJ2-3; D is uncertain. The CDR3 runs to 14 residues. Germline V gives CDR1 SGHRS, CDR2 YFSETQ. V was shortened by 2 bases and J by 3 bases, with 10 bases between the two germline ends. CDR3 in DNA: TGCGCCAGCAGCTTTGGGGTCGGAACAGATACGCAGTATTTT. As protein: CASSFGVGTDTQYF.

This clonotype was observed many times. This sequence joins TRBV4-2 and TRBJ2-3; D is perhaps TRBD2 (6 bases). V was clipped by 0 bases and J by 0 bases, with 7 bases between them. This CDR3 comprises 15 residues. From germline, CDR1 is LGHNA and CDR2 YNFKEQ. The CDR3 region has the DNA TGTGCCAGCAGCCAAGAGGCGGGGAGCACAGATACGCAGTATTTT. As protein: CASSQEAGSTDTQYF.

There are many counts of this clonotype. J is TRBJ2-2 and V is TRBV2, with 13 positions matching TRBD2. The trim removed 6 bases at V and 3 bases at J, leaving 7 bases unmatched. This CDR3 spans 17 amino acids. CDR1 and CDR2 from the germline V gene are SNHLY and FYNNEI. In nucleotides, the CDR3 is TGTGCCAGCAGCGGGACTAGCGGGATTTTGGACACCGGGGAGCTGTTTTTT. Protein: CASSGTSGILDTGELFF.